The T cell receptor (beta chain) described here comes from a study of CD8+CD57+ T cells in acquired aplastic anemia (dated by TCRdb to between 2017 and 2018). At the level of the whole study: Extracted DNA from sorted CD4+ and CD8+ cells averaged approximately 3.4 ug, ranging from roughly 0.2 to 30 ug. Healthy donor samples averaged about 10 million reads for CD4+ and around 12 million for CD8+ cells. General findings and caveats noted by the study authors: Although 25 to 30 CD8+ CDR3 sequences were shared by patients and controls, these sequences appeared highly expressed in patients and within the immunodominant clones of patients. Patients and healthy controls showed no significant difference in CD8+ Simpson's diversity (P=0.060).

Genomic DNA served as template for TCR beta VDJ combination and CDR3 sequence profiling. An Illumina HiSeq 2000 was the platform used for TCR repertoire sequencing. For the original study's pipeline: Repertoire assessment relied on Simpson's diversity index, CDR3 size and DJ length profiles, and TRBV/TRBJ rearrangement plots. The most abundant DNA sequence in the deep sequencing data was taken as the immunodominant clone. CDR3 amino acid sequences were checked for sharing across subjects and were also compared against the VDJdb database and published repertoires. TCRdb trimmed the raw reads at Q25, called clones with MiXCR and kept productive beta chains. Each entry merges the rows of one CDR3 protein and shows their most common DNA and genes. These V and J calls are TCRdb output, not the study's own analysis. Across this sample there are some 220,000 distinct CDR3 sequences, with around 32% seen only once. The ten largest make up roughly 1.1% of the sample.

From its cysteine to its phenylalanine, the CDR3 spans 15 amino acids. Only the CDR3 portion is preserved as DNA: 45 bases, with reading frame beginning at the first base. The V and J ends are trimmed by 2 bases and 5 bases, leaving 16 bases between them. CDR1 SGHRS and CDR2 YFSETQ are derived from the germline V gene. Notes on this clonotype: Its binding antigen is unknown. Per-base qualities were not stored, and no clone one base away is much larger.

The study deep-sequenced TCR repertoires of sorted CD4+ and CD8+ blood T cells from severe aplastic anemia patients and healthy subjects. Ficoll-Paque density gradient centrifugation was used to isolate peripheral blood mononuclear cells. Before DNA extraction, CD4+ and CD8+ T cells were sorted by FACS or by magnetic beads. Sequencing input: sorted CD4+, CD8+, or CD8+CD57+ T cells (not recorded which) from PBMCs. The receptor chain draws on TRBV5-1 and TRBJ2-5; the D region is possibly TRBD1 or TRBD2, each matching across 5 bases. This sequence was found in a human donor in good health, serving as a control. The DNA is TGCGCCAGCAGCTTAGAAAGGCCCGGGACGGAGACCCAGTACTTC. Its protein product is CASSLERPGTETQYF.